In its sample, the clone carrying this T cell receptor beta chain was seen a few times. Its antigen is currently unknown. Based on a CD8+CD4-CCR7+CD45RA+ profile, naive CD8 T cells were sorted. The data originate from a study of molecular identifiers for immune sequencing clone quantification. Across the whole study: In replicates, RNA taken from roughly 20,000 or 100,000 naive CD8 cells was divided five ways, and four portions underwent sequencing. The study, taken as a whole, reports: For highly expanded clones, sizes could be underestimated when identical TCR molecules share a barcode.

TCRdb reprocessed the PCR reads via MiXCR and lists one record per CDR3 protein. This repertoire shows a few hundred thousand distinct CDR3 sequences, about 26% found once; its top ten account for under 0.85%. Trimming removed 4 bases from V and 7 bases from J, with 13 bases in between. The CDR3 sequence is 13 residues long. Germline V gives CDR1 MNHNY, CDR2 SVGAGI (reference sequence). This TCR was sampled from a human donor in good health. Some libraries in this study had Jurkat cell RNA spiked in. The rearrangement joins TRBV6-6 to TRBJ1-1, with D unclear. The material sequenced was naive CD8+ T cells from blood, with Jurkat cell RNA spiked in. Stated subset: FACS-sorted CD8+CD4-CCR7+CD45RA+ naive T cells. CDR3 sequence (DNA): TGTGCCAGCAGTTTTGAGCGCGCTCATGAAGCTTTCTTT. It codes for CASSFERAHEAFF.